This T cell receptor beta chain was retrieved from a study of CD8 T cells in ankylosing spondylitis. It was by quantitative 5'-RACE with molecular barcodes that TCR beta libraries were made. TCRdb re-called the 5' RACE reads with MiXCR, one entry per CDR3 protein. The sample carries 55,000 or so distinct CDR3 sequences, 6.5% to 9% recorded once. This clonotype was seen ten or more times. Trimming cost V 3 bases and J 2 bases, with 10 bases left between them. CDR3 length: 14 residues. Per germline, CDR1 LNHDA and CDR2 SQIVND (reference sequence). The sequence was obtained from a female donor with ankylosing spondylitis or in good health (not recorded which). The specimen was blood, either unsorted or a sorted T cell fraction (not recorded which). This chain uses TRBV19 with TRBJ1-1, with D unresolved. The CDR3 here is CASSIWSGNTEAFF. The CDR3 coding sequence is TGTGCCAGTAGTATTTGGAGCGGTAACACTGAAGCTTTCTTT. Complete variable domain (other parts from reference TRBV19 and TRBJ1-1): DGGITQSPKYLFRKEGQNVTLSCEQNLNHDAMYWYRQDPGQGLRLIYYSQIVNDFQKGDIAEGYSVSREKKESFPLTVTSAQKNPTAFYLCASSIWSGNTEAFFGQGTRLTVV.